This entry concerns a single T cell receptor (beta chain). Antigen specificity is unknown. The sample is drawn from a study of CD8 T cells in ankylosing spondylitis. Findings of the study overall: Ankylosing spondylitis blood appeared to carry a characteristic TCR beta motif of fewer than 10 highly homologous variants.

TCRdb reprocessed the 5' RACE reads via MiXCR and lists one record per CDR3 protein. The profile shows hundreds of thousands of distinct CDR3 sequences, roughly 15% of them singletons. Germline V gene data show CDR1 as DFQATT and CDR2 as SNEGSKA (reference sequence). The junction had 9 bases not matched to a gene; V was cut back by 3 bases and J by 5 bases. The CDR3 covers 15 residues. The J gene is TRBJ2-1, the V gene TRBV20-1; TRBD2 matches 8 bases. This TCR was recovered from a male donor with ankylosing spondylitis. Sequenced sample: blood, either unsorted or a sorted T cell fraction (not recorded which). The CDR3 loop is CSASGRGRSHNEQFF. CDR3 nucleotide sequence: TGCAGTGCTAGTGGACGCGGGAGGAGTCACAATGAGCAGTTCTTC.